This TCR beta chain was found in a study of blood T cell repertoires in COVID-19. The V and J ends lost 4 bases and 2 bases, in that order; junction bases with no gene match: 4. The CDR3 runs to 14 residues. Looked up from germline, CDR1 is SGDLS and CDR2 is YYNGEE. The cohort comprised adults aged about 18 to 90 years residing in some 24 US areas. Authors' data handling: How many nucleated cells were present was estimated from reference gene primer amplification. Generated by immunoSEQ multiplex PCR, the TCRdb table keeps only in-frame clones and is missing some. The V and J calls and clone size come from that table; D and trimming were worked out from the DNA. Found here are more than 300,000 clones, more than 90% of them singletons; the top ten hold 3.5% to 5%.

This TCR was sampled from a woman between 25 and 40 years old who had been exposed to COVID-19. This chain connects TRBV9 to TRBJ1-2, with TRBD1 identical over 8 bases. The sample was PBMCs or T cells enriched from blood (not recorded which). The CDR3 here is CASSQRTGNYGYTF. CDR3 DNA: TGTGCCAGCAGCCAACGGACAGGGAACTATGGCTACACCTTC. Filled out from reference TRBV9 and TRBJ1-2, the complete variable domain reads DSGVTQTPKHLITATGQRVTLRCSPRSGDLSVYWYQQSLDQGLQFLIQYYNGEERAKGNILERFSAQQFPDLHSELNLSSLELGDSALYFCASSQRTGNYGYTFGSGTRLTVV.